The rows below give T cell receptor beta chains drawn from one sample of a study of CD8 T cells in Susac syndrome. TCRdb independently ran MiXCR on the immunoSEQ multiplex PCR reads; one entry per CDR3 protein. The data show some 190,000 distinct CDR3 sequences, approximately 94% seen once. Sequencing input: CD4+ T cells from PBMCs. Source of these receptors: a human donor with multiple sclerosis. CDR3s include the opening cysteine and the closing phenylalanine or tryptophan. The D gene is left open where the match is weak.

D	J	V	CDR3	DNA
.	TRBJ1-3	TRBV30	CAWSFPGWSGNTIYF	TGTGCCTGGAGTTTTCCAGGGTGGAGTGGAAACACCATATATTTT
.	TRBJ2-5	TRBV14	CASSQQGMTQYF	TGTGCCAGCAGCCAACAGGGGATGACCCAGTACTTC
TRBD2	TRBJ2-2	TRBV18	CASSPRGLATNTGELFF	TGTGCCAGCTCACCAAGAGGACTAGCGACGAACACCGGGGAGCTGTTTTTT
.	TRBJ1-1	TRBV6-1	CASMAGPMNTEAFF	TGTGCCAGCATGGCAGGACCTATGAACACTGAAGCTTTCTTT
.	TRBJ2-7	TRBV15	CATSHDRGYEQYF	TGTGCCACCAGCCACGATCGGGGGTACGAGCAGTACTTC
.	TRBJ1-5	TRBV30	CAWRPDSNQPQHF	TGTGCCTGGAGGCCGGACAGCAATCAGCCCCAGCATTTT
.	TRBJ1-1	TRBV20-1	CSEDSRRTEAFF	TGCAGCGAGGACTCCCGAAGGACTGAAGCTTTCTTT
TRBD1	TRBJ1-3	TRBV29-1	CSVLQGAVGNTIYF	TGCAGCGTATTACAGGGGGCAGTCGGAAACACCATATATTTT
.	TRBJ1-1	TRBV27	CASKFMAGLGTEAFF	TGTGCCAGCAAATTCATGGCGGGCTTGGGAACTGAAGCTTTCTTT
TRBD1	TRBJ1-2	TRBV9	CASSETGVNYGYTF	TGTGCCAGCAGCGAGACAGGGGTTAACTATGGCTACACCTTC
.	TRBJ1-1	TRBV12-3/TRBV12-4	CASRRTARAEAFF	TGTGCCAGCAGACGGACAGCTCGGGCTGAAGCTTTCTTT
TRBD1	TRBJ1-3	TRBV18	CASSLNGQGHGNTIYF	TGTGCCAGCTCTCTCAATGGACAGGGCCACGGAAACACCATATATTTT
.	TRBJ1-2	TRBV20-1	CSARDGDYGYTF	TGCAGTGCTAGGGACGGGGACTATGGCTACACCTTC
TRBD1	TRBJ2-3	TRBV14	CASSQELGQSTDTQYF	TGTGCCAGCAGCCAAGAGTTGGGACAGAGCACAGATACGCAGTATTTT
TRBD2	TRBJ2-3	TRBV5-1	CASIAGGPTDTQYF	TGCGCCAGCATAGCGGGGGGGCCGACAGATACGCAGTATTTT
.	TRBJ2-7	TRBV20-1	CSATKPGSSYEQYF	TGCAGTGCTACCAAACCCGGGAGCTCCTACGAGCAGTACTTC
TRBD1	TRBJ1-2	TRBV30	CAWSHTGEALLGYGYTF	TGTGCCTGGAGTCATACAGGGGAAGCACTGCTCGGCTATGGCTACACCTTC